This record looks at one T cell receptor beta chain sequence and its context. Losses at the gene ends were 4 bases for V and 2 bases for J; bases not matched to a gene: 5. The CDR3 contains 17 residues. Per the germline V gene, CDR1 is SGHRS and CDR2 is YFSETQ. Some clones are missing from TCRdb's copy, which holds only in-frame ones; the method was immunoSEQ multiplex PCR. The sample consists of approximately 390,000 clones, approximately 87% of them appearing once. These data originate in a study of blood T cell repertoires in COVID-19. Input material: peripheral blood. The chain is built from TRBV5-1 and TRBJ2-5, with TRBD2 matching 16 bases. This TCR came from a woman aged 60 to 75 with COVID-19, enrolled during active disease. The CDR3 sequence: CASSAGLAGGLQETQYF. The CDR3 DNA reads TGCGCCAGCAGCGCGGGACTAGCGGGGGGGTTACAAGAGACCCAGTACTTC.